This T cell receptor beta chain was sequenced for a study of blood T cell repertoires in COVID-19. In the study's own analysis: Reference gene primer amplification gave estimated nucleated cell counts. Measured with immunoSEQ multiplex PCR; TCRdb has only the in-frame clones, and not every one. The V and J calls and clone size are taken from that table; D and trimming were inferred from the DNA. Among around 60,000 clones listed, about 84% were seen once. CDR3 size: 16 residues. Trimming cost V 5 bases and J 1 base, with 15 bases left between them. Germline loops: CDR1 LNHDA, CDR2 SQIVND (reference sequence).

The receptor comes from a man aged 60-69 years with acute or convalescent COVID-19. The chain employs TRBV19 and TRBJ1-3; D unresolved. The sample comprised peripheral blood. The CDR3 is CASSSRRSSSGNTIYF. In DNA form, the CDR3 reads TGTGCCAGTAGTTCCCGGCGGTCGTCGTCTGGAAACACCATATATTTT.